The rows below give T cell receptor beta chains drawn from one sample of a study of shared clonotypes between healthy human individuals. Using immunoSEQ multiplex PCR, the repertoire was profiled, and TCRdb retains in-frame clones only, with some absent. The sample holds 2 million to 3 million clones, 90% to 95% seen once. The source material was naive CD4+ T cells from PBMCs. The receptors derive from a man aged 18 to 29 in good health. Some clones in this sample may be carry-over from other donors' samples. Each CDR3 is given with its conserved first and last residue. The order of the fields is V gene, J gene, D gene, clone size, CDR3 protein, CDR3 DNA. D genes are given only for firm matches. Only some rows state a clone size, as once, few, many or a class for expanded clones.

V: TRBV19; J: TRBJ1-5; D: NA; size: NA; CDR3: CASTDWGGQANQPQHF; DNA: TGTGCCAGTACCGATTGGGGGGGGCAGGCGAATCAGCCCCAGCATTTT
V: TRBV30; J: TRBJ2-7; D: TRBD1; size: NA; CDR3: CAWEPGTGRVYEQYF; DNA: TGTGCCTGGGAACCCGGGACAGGGAGGGTTTACGAGCAGTACTTC
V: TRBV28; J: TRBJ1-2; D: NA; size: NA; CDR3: CASSSRTGMNYGYTF; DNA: TGTGCCAGCAGTTCCCGGACGGGGATGAACTATGGCTACACCTTC
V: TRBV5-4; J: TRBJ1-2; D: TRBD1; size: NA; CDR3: CASSFPWTGPYGYTF; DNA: TGTGCCAGCAGCTTCCCCTGGACAGGGCCCTATGGCTACACCTTC
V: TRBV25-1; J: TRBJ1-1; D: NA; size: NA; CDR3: CASRSQYNTEAFF; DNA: TGTGCCAGCAGGAGTCAGTATAACACTGAAGCTTTCTTT
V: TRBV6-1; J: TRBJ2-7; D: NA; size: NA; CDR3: CASSEPPGAEQYF; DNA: TGTGCCAGCAGTGAACCCCCCGGGGCCGAGCAGTACTTC
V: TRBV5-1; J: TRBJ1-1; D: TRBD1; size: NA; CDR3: CASSSRQGAQSTEAFF; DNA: TGCGCCAGCAGCAGCAGACAGGGGGCTCAGTCCACTGAAGCTTTCTTT
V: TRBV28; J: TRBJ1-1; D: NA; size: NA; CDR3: CASNQGRPPEAFF; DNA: TGTGCCAGCAACCAGGGTCGCCCTCCTGAAGCTTTCTTT
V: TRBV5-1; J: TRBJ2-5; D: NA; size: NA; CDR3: CASSLASETLETQYF; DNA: TGCGCCAGCAGCTTAGCTAGCGAGACGCTGGAGACCCAGTACTTC
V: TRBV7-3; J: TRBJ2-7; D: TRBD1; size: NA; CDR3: CASSFRGTGGYEQYF; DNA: TGTGCCAGCAGCTTTCGTGGGACAGGGGGCTACGAGCAGTACTTC
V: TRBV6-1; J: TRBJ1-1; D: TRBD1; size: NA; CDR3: CASRAGQVNTEAFF; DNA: TGTGCCAGCAGAGCGGGACAGGTGAACACTGAAGCTTTCTTT
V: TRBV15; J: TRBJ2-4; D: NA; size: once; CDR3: CATSRDRTGEAYF; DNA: TGTGCCACCAGCAGAGATCGAACCGGTGAGGCGTACTTC
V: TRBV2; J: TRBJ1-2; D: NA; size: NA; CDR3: CASSGARTTYGYTF; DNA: TGTGCCAGCAGTGGAGCCAGGACCACATATGGCTACACCTTC
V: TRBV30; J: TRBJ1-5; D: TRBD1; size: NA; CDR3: CAWSQGWGQPQHF; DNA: TGTGCCTGGTCACAGGGGTGGGGTCAGCCCCAGCATTTT
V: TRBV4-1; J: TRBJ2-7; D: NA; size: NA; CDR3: CASSQDWGAPYEQYF; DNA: TGCGCCAGCAGCCAAGATTGGGGGGCGCCTTACGAGCAGTACTTC
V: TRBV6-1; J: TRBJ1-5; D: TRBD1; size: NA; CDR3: CASTDRYSNQPQHF; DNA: TGTGCCAGCACGGACAGGTATAGCAATCAGCCCCAGCATTTT
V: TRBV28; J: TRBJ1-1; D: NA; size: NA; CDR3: CASSSGFTEAFF; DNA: TGTGCCAGCAGCTCCGGGTTCACTGAAGCTTTCTTT
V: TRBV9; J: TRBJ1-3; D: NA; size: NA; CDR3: CASSVDGSGRGNTIYF; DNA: TGTGCCAGCAGCGTAGATGGCAGTGGAAGAGGAAACACCATATATTTT
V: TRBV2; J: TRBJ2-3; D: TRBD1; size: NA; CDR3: CASSPDRGRGDTQYF; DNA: TGTGCCAGCAGTCCGGACAGGGGGCGAGGAGATACGCAGTATTTT
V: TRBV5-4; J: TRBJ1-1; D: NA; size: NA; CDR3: CASRPHRENTEAFF; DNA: TGTGCCAGCAGGCCACACAGGGAGAACACTGAAGCTTTCTTT
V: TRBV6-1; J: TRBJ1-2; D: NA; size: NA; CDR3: CASSASSRLLYGYTF; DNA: TGTGCCAGCAGTGCGAGTAGCCGGCTACTCTATGGCTACACCTTC
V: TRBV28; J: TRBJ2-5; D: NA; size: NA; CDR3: CASSPGTEETQYF; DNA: TGTGCCAGCAGTCCCGGGACGGAAGAGACCCAGTACTTC
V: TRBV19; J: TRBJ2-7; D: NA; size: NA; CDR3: CASSVTQGLQYF; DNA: TGTGCCAGTAGTGTGACCCAGGGCTTGCAGTACTTC
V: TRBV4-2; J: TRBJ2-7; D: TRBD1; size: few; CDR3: CASSPSGGQGHEQYF; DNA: TGTGCCAGCAGCCCCTCTGGGGGACAGGGCCACGAGCAGTACTTC
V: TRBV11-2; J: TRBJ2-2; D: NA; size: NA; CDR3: CASSLAPRSVFF; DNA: TGTGCCAGCAGCTTAGCCCCCCGCTCGGTGTTTTTT
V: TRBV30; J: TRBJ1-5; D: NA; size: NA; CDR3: CAWSSAGTAPQHF; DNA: TGTGCCTGGAGTTCTGCCGGTACCGCGCCCCAGCATTTT
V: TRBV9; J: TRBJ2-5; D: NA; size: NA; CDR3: CASSPRGQQETQYF; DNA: TGTGCCAGCAGCCCGCGGGGACAGCAAGAGACCCAGTACTTC
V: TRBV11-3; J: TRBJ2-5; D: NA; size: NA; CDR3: CASSSTTAQETQYF; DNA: TGTGCCAGCAGCTCAACGACGGCTCAAGAGACCCAGTACTTC
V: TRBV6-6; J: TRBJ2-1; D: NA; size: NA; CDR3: CASGTIGVLVQFF; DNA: TGTGCCAGCGGGACAATTGGAGTTTTAGTGCAGTTCTTC
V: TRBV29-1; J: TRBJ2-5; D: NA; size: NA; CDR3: CSVNGIQETQYF; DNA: TGCAGCGTTAACGGGATACAAGAGACCCAGTACTTC
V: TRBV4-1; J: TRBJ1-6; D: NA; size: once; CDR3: CASSRGARDSPLHF; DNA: TGCGCCAGCAGCCGGGGCGCTAGGGATTCACCCCTCCACTTT
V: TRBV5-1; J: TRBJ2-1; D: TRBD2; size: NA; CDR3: CASRGEGRYNEQFF; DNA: TGCGCCAGCAGGGGGGAGGGCCGCTACAATGAGCAGTTCTTC
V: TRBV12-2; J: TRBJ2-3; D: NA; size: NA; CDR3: CASRSAKAGGGWPRDTQYF; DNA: TGTGCAAGTCGCTCCGCCAAAGCGGGAGGAGGATGGCCAAGAGATACGCAGTATTTT
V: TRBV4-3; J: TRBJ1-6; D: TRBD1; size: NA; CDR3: CASSRDRGNSPLHF; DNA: TGCGCCAGCAGCAGGGACAGGGGTAATTCACCCCTCCACTTT
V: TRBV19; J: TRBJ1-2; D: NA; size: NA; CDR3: CASRRENYGYTF; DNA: TGTGCCAGTAGGCGGGAAAACTATGGCTACACCTTC
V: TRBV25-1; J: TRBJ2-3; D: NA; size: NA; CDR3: CASSEGTHTQYF; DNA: TGTGCCAGCAGTGAGGGGACCCATACGCAGTATTTT
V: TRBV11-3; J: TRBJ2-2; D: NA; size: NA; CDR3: CASGSLDRSGELFF; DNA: TGTGCCAGTGGGAGTTTGGATAGATCCGGGGAGCTGTTTTTT
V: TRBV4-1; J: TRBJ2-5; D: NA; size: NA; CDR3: CASSQDRSRPETQYF; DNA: TGCGCCAGCAGCCAAGACAGGAGCCGGCCAGAGACCCAGTACTTC
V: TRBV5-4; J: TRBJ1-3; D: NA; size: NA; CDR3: CASSLGQGHTIYF; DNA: TGTGCCAGCAGCTTAGGGCAGGGACACACCATATATTTT
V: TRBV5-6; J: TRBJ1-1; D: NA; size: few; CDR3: CASSSLGRGPEAFF; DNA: TGTGCCAGCAGCTCCCTCGGGAGAGGGCCTGAAGCTTTCTTT
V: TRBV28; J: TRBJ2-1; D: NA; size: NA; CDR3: CASITSGTGGYNEQFF; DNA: TGTGCCAGCATTACATCCGGGACTGGAGGCTACAATGAGCAGTTCTTC
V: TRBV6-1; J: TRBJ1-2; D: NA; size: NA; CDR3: CASSESRVYGYTF; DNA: TGTGCCAGCAGTGAATCTAGGGTCTATGGCTACACCTTC
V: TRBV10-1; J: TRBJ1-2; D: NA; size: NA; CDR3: CASSDPTRGIDGYTF; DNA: TGCGCCAGCAGTGATCCTACGCGTGGTATTGACGGCTACACCTTC
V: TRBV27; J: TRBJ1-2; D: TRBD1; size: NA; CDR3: CASVGQVAQSGYGYTF; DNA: TGTGCCAGCGTGGGACAGGTCGCCCAGAGCGGGTATGGCTACACCTTC
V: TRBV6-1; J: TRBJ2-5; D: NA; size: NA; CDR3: CASSDPTGGETQYF; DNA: TGTGCCAGCAGTGACCCGACAGGCGGTGAGACCCAGTACTTC